This entry lists 15 T cell receptor beta chains sequenced from one sample in a study of blood T cell repertoires in COVID-19 (dated by TCRdb to about 2020). Library prep was done by the immunoSEQ multiplex PCR assay. As stored in TCRdb, this immuneACCESS dataset retains in-frame rearrangements with V and J assigned. A fraction of the clones does not appear; measured against another copy, unresolved V genes explain less than half of the discrepancy, and the remainder lacks a known reason. The sample records about 270,000 clones, around 86% of which are singletons. The top ten clonotypes cover roughly 2.2% of the sample. The sequenced material came from peripheral blood. These TCRs come from a man aged 45-65 years with acute or convalescent COVID-19.

The V and J genes are TRBV5-6 and TRBJ1-6; TRBD1 matches at 8 bases. This CDR3 comprises 16 residues. The ends lost 3 bases at V and 8 bases at J; junction bases unmatched: 10. CDR1 and CDR2 (germline): SGHDT, YYEEEE. CDR3 DNA sequence: TGTGCCAGCAGCTCCCCTGCCGGGACAGGACATTCACCCCTCCACTTT. Protein sequence: CASSSPAGTGHSPLHF.

The V gene is TRBV27, the J gene TRBJ1-5; 7 nucleotides align to TRBD1. Unmatched junction bases numbered 1, after V lost 2 bases and J lost 0 bases. This CDR3 has 15 residues. The germline gives CDR1 MNHEY, CDR2 SMNVEV (reference sequence). CDR3 coding DNA: TGTGCCAGCAGTTTAAACAGGGGTAGCAATCAGCCCCAGCATTTT. This encodes CASSLNRGSNQPQHF.

J is TRBJ1-2 and V is TRBV7-3; D is uncertain. CDR3 length equals 17 residues. Trimming shortened V by 2 bases and J by 1 base, and 17 bases separated the two germline ends. Germline lookup yields CDR1 SGHTA and CDR2 FQGTGA. The CDR3 here is CASSLGPMESLNYGYTF. The CDR3 DNA sequence: TGTGCCAGCAGCTTAGGTCCCATGGAGAGCCTTAACTATGGCTACACCTTC.

This rearrangement joins TRBV12-3 or TRBV12-4 to TRBJ1-2; the D gene is possibly TRBD1 (5 bases). V was trimmed by 3 bases and J by 6 bases, leaving 8 bases between them. CDR3 size: 12 residues. The CDR3 reads CASSFDSHGYTF. The CDR3 DNA reads as TGTGCCAGCAGTTTTGACAGCCATGGCTACACCTTC.

This chain connects TRBV4-1 to TRBJ2-1; 7 bases are a match to TRBD1. CDR1 is MGHRA, CDR2 YSYEKL, per germline. The junction had 6 bases not matched to a gene; V was cut back by 7 bases and J by 0 bases. CDR3 length: 15 residues. CDR3 DNA: TGCGCCAGCACCGAGGGGGCAAGCTCCTACAATGAGCAGTTCTTC. Its translation is CASTEGASSYNEQFF.

The chain links TRBV5-4 to TRBJ2-7, with D perhaps matching TRBD1 (6 bases). The CDR3 consists of 17 residues. Trimming stripped 4 bases from V and 0 bases from J, with 20 bases between. Germline V lookup: CDR1 SGHNT, CDR2 YYREEE (reference sequence). In DNA, the CDR3 is TGTGCCAGCAGCCTCGATATCGACAGGCCGATCTCCTACGAGCAGTACTTC. This sequence encodes CASSLDIDRPISYEQYF. Based on the CDR3 plus reference TRBV5-4 and TRBJ2-7, the full variable domain is ETGVTQSPTHLIKTRGQQVTLRCSSQSGHNTVSWYQQALGQGPQFIFQYYREEENGRGNFPPRFSGLQFPNYSSELNVNALELDDSALYLCASSLDIDRPISYEQYFGPGTRLTVT.

The rearrangement links TRBV4-1 to TRBJ2-5; 7 bases are a match to TRBD1. This CDR3 spans 14 amino acids. Germline CDR1 is MGHRA and CDR2 is YSYEKL. Losses at the gene ends were 5 bases for V and 5 bases for J; bases not matched to a gene: 8. The DNA for the CDR3 is TGCGCCAGCAGCATACAGGGGCTGGGGGAGACCCAGTACTTC. Its translation: CASSIQGLGETQYF.

On this clone: The CDR3 carries no conserved terminal phenylalanine or tryptophan, so it likely arises from a read error. No DNA is shown, since the ends of the CDR3 on it are uncertain; the CDR3 is the one TCRdb lists. The chain employs TRBV6-5 and TRBJ2-7; the DNA was not used to check the table's D call, TRBD1. Inclusive of both ends, the CDR3 amounts to 10 amino acids. The germline V gene has CDR1 MNHEY and CDR2 SVGAGI. The chain's CDR3 is CASRPWGHLG.

The V call is TRBV5-4, the J call TRBJ2-1; 9 nucleotides align to TRBD2. The CDR3 spans 16 residues. After removal of 4 bases from V and 3 bases from J, the junction contained 8 bases not matched to a gene. The germline V gene encodes CDR1 SGHNT and CDR2 YYREEE (reference sequence). The CDR3 loop is CASSPLAGAIYNEQFF. As DNA, the CDR3 is TGTGCCAGCAGCCCCTTAGCGGGGGCGATCTACAATGAGCAGTTCTTC.

The V gene is TRBV7-9, the J gene TRBJ1-1; perhaps TRBD1 as D (5 bases). CDR3 size: 14 residues. Germline CDR1 SEHNR, CDR2 FQNEAQ (reference sequence). Trimming left V 6 bases short and J 1 base short, with 12 bases between. CDR3 sequence (DNA): TGTGCCAGCAGGGTGCCAGGACAGAACACTGAAGCTTTCTTT. Its translation: CASRVPGQNTEAFF.

J is TRBJ2-2 and V is TRBV19, with 11 bases identical to TRBD1. Germline V gene data show CDR1 as LNHDA and CDR2 as SQIVND (reference sequence). The CDR3 spans 16 residues. Unmatched junction bases numbered 9, after V lost 5 bases and J lost 7 bases. The DNA of the CDR3 is TGTGCCAGTAGTCTCCGGGGGGACAGGGGGAACGGGGAGCTGTTTTTT. It codes for CASSLRGDRGNGELFF.

The V call is TRBV6-2 or TRBV6-3, the J call TRBJ2-7; D is unclear. Germline values: CDR1 MNHEY, CDR2 SVGEGT. The CDR3 length is 14 residues. Deletions cut 0 bases from V and 9 bases from J, with 15 bases between. The CDR3 DNA reads TGTGCCAGCAGTTACTCGATTGGCCTCCCGGGGCAGTACTTC. This sequence encodes CASSYSIGLPGQYF.

J is TRBJ2-2 and V is TRBV25-1, with 10 bases lining up with TRBD1. V lost 8 bases and J lost 4; bases outside the gene matches: 4. Germline CDR1 is MGHDK and CDR2 is SYGVNS. This CDR3 contains 14 residues. The CDR3 coding sequence is TGTGCCAGCCGGGACAGGGGAACCACCGGGGAGCTGTTTTTT. Translating it yields CASRDRGTTGELFF.

The chain combines TRBV27 with TRBJ2-6; maybe TRBD1 (6 bases). V gave up 8 bases and J gave up 4 bases, with 12 bases separating them. The CDR3 has 14 amino acids. Per germline, CDR1 MNHEY and CDR2 SMNVEV (reference sequence). CDR3: CASCTGSGANVLTF. CDR3 in DNA: TGTGCCAGCTGCACAGGGAGCGGGGCCAACGTCCTGACTTTC.

CDR3 sequence: CASSVVAGTDTQYF. The CDR3 DNA follows: TGTGCCAGCAGCGTGGTAGCGGGCACAGATACGCAGTATTTT. The J gene is TRBJ2-3, the V gene TRBV9, with a weak D call TRBD2 (6 bases). Germline assignment: CDR1 SGDLS and CDR2 YYNGEE. V lost 2 bases, J lost 1 base, and 8 bases lay in between. The CDR3 sequence is 14 residues long.